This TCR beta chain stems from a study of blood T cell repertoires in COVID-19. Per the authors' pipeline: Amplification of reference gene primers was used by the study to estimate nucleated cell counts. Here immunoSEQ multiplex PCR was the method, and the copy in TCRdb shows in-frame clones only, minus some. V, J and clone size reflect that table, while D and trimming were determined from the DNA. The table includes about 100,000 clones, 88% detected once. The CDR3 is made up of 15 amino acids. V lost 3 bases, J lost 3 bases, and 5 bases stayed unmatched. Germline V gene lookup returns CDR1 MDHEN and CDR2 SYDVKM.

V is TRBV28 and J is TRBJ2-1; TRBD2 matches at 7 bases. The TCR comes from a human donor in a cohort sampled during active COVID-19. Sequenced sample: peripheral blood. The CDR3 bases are TGTGCCAGCAGTTTTACGGGAGGACACTACAATGAGCAGTTCTTC. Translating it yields CASSFTGGHYNEQFF.